These 32 T cell receptor beta chains were sequenced from one sample in a study of control samples from healthy donors and cancer patients. Clones were sequenced by immunoSEQ multiplex PCR, and TCRdb holds only the in-frame ones, with some missing. The table includes tens of thousands of clones, about nine tenths detected once. The sequencing sample was made of PBMCs. The receptors shown here come from a man in his 60s with head and neck cancer.

The J gene is TRBJ2-5, the V gene TRBV5-4, with 16 bases aligning to TRBD2. Germline V gene data show CDR1 as SGHNT and CDR2 as YYREEE (reference sequence). V lost 4 bases, J lost 5 bases, and 11 bases stayed unmatched. The CDR3 is 18 amino acids. CDR3 bases: TGTGCCAGCAGCCCGGAAGGGACTAGCGGGAGGGCCGGCGAGACCCAGTACTTC. This translates into CASSPEGTSGRAGETQYF. The complete variable domain, with remaining parts taken from reference TRBV5-4 and TRBJ2-5, reads ETGVTQSPTHLIKTRGQQVTLRCSSQSGHNTVSWYQQALGQGPQFIFQYYREEENGRGNFPPRFSGLQFPNYSSELNVNALELDDSALYLCASSPEGTSGRAGETQYFGPGTRLLVL.

The chain joins TRBV3-1 (or the pseudogene TRBV3-2) to TRBJ2-7; D remains ambiguous. V dropped 8 bases and J dropped 0 bases, with 14 bases sitting between them. The CDR3 consists of 14 residues. CDR1 is LGHDT and CDR2 is YNNKEL in the germline V gene (reference sequence). CDR3 in DNA: TGTGCCAGCGGGTGGGGAACCCCCTCCTACGAGCAGTACTTC. Protein product: CASGWGTPSYEQYF.

This chain joins TRBV2 and TRBJ2-1; possibly TRBD1 for D (6 bases). Per germline, CDR1 SNHLY and CDR2 FYNNEI. The CDR3 is made up of 14 amino acids. Trimming took off 8 bases at V and 10 bases at J, with 21 bases between the two ends. The CDR3 reads CASGRVGWGPEQFF. The CDR3 coding sequence is TGTGCCAGCGGCAGGGTAGGGTGGGGGCCAGAGCAGTTCTTC.

The chain recombines TRBV5-1 with TRBJ2-3, with 12 bases that match TRBD2. There are 16 residues in the CDR3. Germline V gene sequence: CDR1 SGHRS, CDR2 YFSETQ. Trimming removed 3 bases from V and 7 bases from J; junction bases left unmatched: 9. The CDR3 nucleotides read TGCGCCAGCAGCTCGCCGACTAGCGGGAGCGGGTATACGCAGTATTTT. This encodes CASSSPTSGSGYTQYF.

This clone was counted only a few times. The chain combines TRBV24-1 with TRBJ2-7, with 7 bases fitting TRBD2. The CDR3 consists of 13 residues. The V gene end was trimmed by 1 base and the J gene end by 6 bases; junction bases not matched to a gene: 2. Germline values: CDR1 KGHDR, CDR2 SFDVKD. The CDR3 protein is CATSDFSGGEQYF. The CDR3 region has the DNA TGTGCCACCAGTGATTTCTCGGGGGGCGAGCAGTACTTC.

The chain combines TRBV3-1 (or the pseudogene TRBV3-2) with TRBJ2-7, with D unresolved. V shed 0 bases and J shed 4 bases, with 10 bases lying between them. The CDR3 totals 14 residues. Germline CDR1 is LGHDT and CDR2 is YNNKEL (reference sequence). CDR3 in DNA: TGTGCCAGCAGCCAAGATCTGGCGAGATACGAGCAGTACTTC. This encodes CASSQDLARYEQYF.

This rearrangement joins TRBV3-1 (or the pseudogene TRBV3-2) to TRBJ2-5, with 8 bases lining up with TRBD1. Germline CDR1 and CDR2: LGHDT and YNNKEL (reference sequence). This CDR3 comprises 15 residues. V lost 0 bases, J lost 4 bases, and 4 bases stayed unmatched. The CDR3: CASSQDSTGAETQYF. Here the CDR3 DNA reads TGTGCCAGCAGCCAAGATTCGACAGGGGCAGAGACCCAGTACTTC.

As regards this clone: The germline gene is not matched at one end of the junction; a read error may be the cause. The chain has TRBV6-6 and TRBJ1-5, with a weak D call TRBD1 (6 bases). Per germline, CDR1 MNHNY and CDR2 SVGAGI (reference sequence). CDR3 length: 11 residues. CDR3 nucleotides: TGTGCCAGCAGGGAAAACAGGGAAACGAATTTT. Translating it yields CASRENRETNF.

The J gene is TRBJ2-5, the V gene TRBV10-3; D is undetermined. CDR3 length: 13 amino acids. Per the germline V gene, CDR1 is ENHRY and CDR2 is SYGVKD. V gave up 2 bases and J gave up 0 bases, with 4 bases separating them. The CDR3 DNA reads TGTGCCATCAGTGAGGACCACCAAGAGACCCAGTACTTC. It codes for CAISEDHQETQYF.

The chain has TRBV28 and TRBJ1-3; 8 nucleotides line up with TRBD1. The CDR3 covers 18 residues. Unmatched junction bases numbered 10, after V lost 3 bases and J lost 0 bases. The V gene's germline CDR1 is MDHEN and CDR2 SYDVKM. The CDR3: CASSFRRTGLVSGNTIYF. The CDR3 nucleotides are TGTGCCAGCAGTTTCCGGCGGACAGGGCTGGTCTCTGGAAACACCATATATTTT.

In this sample, this clone turned up once. V usage is TRBV5-1 and J usage is TRBJ1-2, with TRBD1 matching 9 bases. The CDR3 totals 15 residues. J was trimmed by 5 bases and V by 3 bases; bases with no gene match: 8. Germline V gene data show CDR1 as SGHRS and CDR2 as YFSETQ. The CDR3 DNA is TGCGCCAGCAGCTCCTCAGGGACAGGGAGGTATGGCTACACCTTC. It translates to CASSSSGTGRYGYTF. Together with reference TRBV5-1 and TRBJ1-2, the CDR3 gives the full variable domain: KAGVTQTPRYLIKTRGQQVTLSCSPISGHRSVSWYQQTPGQGLQFLFEYFSETQRNKGNFPGRFSGRQFSNSRSEMNVSTLELGDSALYLCASSSSGTGRYGYTFGSGTRLTVV.

The chain has TRBV7-9 and TRBJ1-2, with TRBD1 matching 9 bases. The length of the CDR3 is 13 residues. With V trimmed by 5 bases and J by 7 bases, 5 bases remained unmatched. Germline assignment: CDR1 SEHNR and CDR2 FQNEAQ (reference sequence). The CDR3 region has the DNA TGTGCCAGCAGCGAGAGACAGGGGGGTGGCTACACCTTC. Protein product: CASSERQGGGYTF.

The J gene is TRBJ2-5, the V gene TRBV9, with D perhaps assigned TRBD1 or TRBD2 (6 bases each). The V gene lost 0 bases and the J gene lost 4 bases, with 16 bases spanning the gap. CDR3 length: 16 amino acids. The germline gives CDR1 SGDLS, CDR2 YYNGEE. Here the CDR3 reads CASSVGRGAGLETQYF. CDR3 coding DNA: TGTGCCAGCAGCGTAGGCAGGGGTGCGGGGTTAGAGACCCAGTACTTC.

This clone appeared a few times. This chain uses TRBV7-2 with TRBJ2-2, with D unresolved. V was cut by 5 bases and J by 6 bases, with 10 bases left in between. The V gene's germline CDR1 is SGHTA and CDR2 FQGNSA. This CDR3 has 13 amino acids. The CDR3 DNA reads TGTGCCAGCAGCCCAGTTGTATCCGGGGAGCTGTTTTTT. As protein: CASSPVVSGELFF.

The chain is built from TRBV28 and TRBJ2-3, with D perhaps matching TRBD2 (6 bases). Trimming stripped 5 bases from V and 11 bases from J, with 11 bases between. Germline assignment: CDR1 MDHEN and CDR2 SYDVKM. The CDR3 consists of 11 residues. For the CDR3, the DNA is TGTGCCAGCAGTCGGGCTAGCGTGCAGTATTTT. Translation: CASSRASVQYF.

This clone was counted once. The chain couples TRBV3-1 (or the pseudogene TRBV3-2) to TRBJ2-3; the match to TRBD2 covers 11 bases. CDR1 LGHDT and CDR2 YNNKEL come from the germline V gene (reference sequence). The CDR3 spans 17 residues. J lost 6 bases, V lost 4 bases, and 12 bases had no gene match. CDR3 sequence reads: CASSPLPGTSGNDTQYF. CDR3 coding DNA: TGTGCCAGCAGCCCACTCCCCGGGACTAGCGGTAATGATACGCAGTATTTT.

The chain uses TRBV2 and TRBJ1-5, with 7 bases that match TRBD1. CDR1 is SNHLY and CDR2 is FYNNEI in the germline V gene. The CDR3 length is 14 residues. V was clipped by 5 bases and J by 7 bases; unmatched bases: 8. CDR3 in amino acids: CASSPQGIRQPQHF. CDR3 bases: TGTGCCAGCAGTCCACAGGGGATACGGCAGCCCCAGCATTTT.

The table lists this clone with a count of one. The chain has TRBV29-1 and TRBJ2-7; TRBD1 matches at 11 bases. The length of the CDR3 is 15 residues. CDR1 is SQVTM, CDR2 ANQGSEA, per germline. J gave up 6 bases and V 3 bases, and 10 bases lay outside the gene matches. CDR3 loop: CSVDSGTGGFGEQYF. DNA for the CDR3: TGCAGCGTTGACTCTGGGACAGGGGGTTTCGGCGAGCAGTACTTC.

The rearrangement uses TRBV6-2 or TRBV6-3 and TRBJ2-7; TRBD2 aligns across 9 bases. After removal of 4 bases from V and 2 bases from J, the junction contained 3 bases not matched to a gene. There are 14 residues in the CDR3. The germline V gene encodes CDR1 MNHEY and CDR2 SVGEGT. As DNA, the CDR3 is TGTGCCAGCAGTTTGTCTAGCGGGGCCTACGAGCAGTACTTC. Its protein is CASSLSSGAYEQYF.

The chain has TRBV30 and TRBJ1-4; 8 bases align to TRBD1. This CDR3 is 12 amino acids long. With V trimmed by 8 bases and J by 7 bases, 6 bases remained unmatched. Looked up from germline, CDR1 is GTSNPN and CDR2 is SVGIG (reference sequence). CDR3 loop: CAGTGSSEKLFF. CDR3 bases: TGTGCCGGGACAGGCTCTAGTGAAAAACTGTTTTTT.

This chain uses TRBV4-1 with TRBJ2-7, with a weak D call TRBD1 (6 bases). Germline CDR1 is MGHRA and CDR2 is YSYEKL. This CDR3 comprises 15 residues. The V gene lost 0 bases and the J gene lost 6 bases, with 15 bases spanning the gap. The CDR3 loop is CASSQDSGVSGEQYF. The CDR3 nucleotides are TGCGCCAGCAGCCAAGATTCAGGGGTGTCGGGCGAGCAGTACTTC.

The rearrangement uses TRBV7-9 and TRBJ1-1; possible D gene TRBD1, 6 bases. Trimming stripped 4 bases from V and 3 bases from J, with 15 bases between. This CDR3 region has 15 residues. Germline lookup yields CDR1 SEHNR and CDR2 FQNEAQ (reference sequence). CDR3 bases: TGTGCCAGCAGCTGGGGCGACAGGCAGTACACTGAAGCTTTCTTT. Protein product: CASSWGDRQYTEAFF.

The gene calls are TRBV7-2 and TRBJ1-2, with 7 bases fitting TRBD1. J gave up 0 bases and V 5 bases, and 6 bases lay outside the gene matches. Germline CDR1 reads SGHTA; CDR2 reads FQGNSA. This CDR3 spans 15 amino acids. The CDR3 sequence: CASSTSTGTNYGYTF. CDR3 coding DNA: TGTGCCAGCAGCACCTCGACAGGGACTAACTATGGCTACACCTTC.

The genes are TRBV27 and TRBJ1-5; TRBD1 matches at 12 bases. This CDR3 is 14 amino acids long. Germline lookup yields CDR1 MNHEY and CDR2 SMNVEV (reference sequence). V dropped 5 bases and J dropped 8; count of bases not matched to a gene: 4. The CDR3 sequence is CASSVGTGGKPQHF. The CDR3, as DNA: TGTGCCAGCAGTGTGGGGACAGGGGGCAAGCCCCAGCATTTT.

The rearrangement uses TRBV3-1 (or the pseudogene TRBV3-2) and TRBJ2-7, with unresolved D. This CDR3 spans 14 amino acids. Germline V lookup: CDR1 LGHDT, CDR2 YNNKEL (reference sequence). V dropped 4 bases and J dropped 1 base, with 11 bases sitting between them. DNA of the CDR3: TGTGCCAGCAGCCTGAAAGGGCCATCCTACGAGCAGTACTTC. The encoded protein is CASSLKGPSYEQYF.

The chain has TRBV7-2 and TRBJ1-5, with D possibly being TRBD1 (6 bases). V was clipped by 5 bases and J by 1 base, with 15 bases between them. This CDR3 is built from 16 residues. The germline V gene has CDR1 SGHTA and CDR2 FQGNSA. In DNA, the CDR3 is TGTGCCAGCAGCGCCAAACAGGGTGGAAGCAATCAGCCCCAGCATTTT. Translating it yields CASSAKQGGSNQPQHF.

V usage is TRBV5-5 and J usage is TRBJ2-1; no definite D call. V lost 5 bases to trimming and J lost 4 bases, with 10 bases between them. Germline CDR1 is SGHKS and CDR2 is YYEKEE (reference sequence). The CDR3 extends over 13 amino acids. CDR3 nucleotides: TGTGCCAGCAGTCGGCAGGCTTACAATGAGCAGTTCTTC. Its protein is CASSRQAYNEQFF.

CDR3 region: CASSSGLAGTTYEQYF. In DNA form, the CDR3 reads TGTGCCAGCAGTTCCGGACTAGCGGGTACAACCTACGAGCAGTACTTC. V is TRBV6-6 and J is TRBJ2-7; 11 positions agree with TRBD2. The CDR3 covers 16 residues. The J segment lost 2 bases and the V segment lost 4 bases, leaving 7 bases of the junction unmatched. Germline V gives CDR1 MNHNY, CDR2 SVGAGI (reference sequence).

This chain connects TRBV5-1 to TRBJ1-2; D is ambiguous. V was clipped by 0 bases and J by 4 bases, with 10 bases between them. This CDR3 contains 14 residues. Germline CDR1 reads SGHRS; CDR2 reads YFSETQ. CDR3: CASSLAEGFYGYTF. CDR3 DNA: TGCGCCAGCAGCTTGGCCGAGGGTTTCTATGGCTACACCTTC. Based on the CDR3 plus reference TRBV5-1 and TRBJ1-2, the full variable domain is KAGVTQTPRYLIKTRGQQVTLSCSPISGHRSVSWYQQTPGQGLQFLFEYFSETQRNKGNFPGRFSGRQFSNSRSEMNVSTLELGDSALYLCASSLAEGFYGYTFGSGTRLTVV.

The chain couples TRBV13 to TRBJ2-4; D possibly corresponds to TRBD1 (6 bases). Trimming removed 1 base from V and 7 bases from J, with 14 bases in between. Per the germline V gene, CDR1 is PRHDT and CDR2 is FYEKMQ (reference sequence). The CDR3 covers 15 residues. CDR3 nucleotides: TGTGCCAGCAGCTTAGTAGGGGGTGCCGTCAACATTCAGTACTTC. It codes for CASSLVGGAVNIQYF.

The chain couples TRBV2 to TRBJ2-1; D is possibly TRBD1 (6 bases). The germline CDR1 and CDR2 sequences are SNHLY and FYNNEI. Trimming removed 5 bases from V and 2 bases from J, with 16 bases in between. The CDR3 runs 16 residues. CDR3 nucleotides: TGTGCCAGCAGTCCACCCCCAGGGGTTACCTACAATGAGCAGTTCTTC. It specifies CASSPPPGVTYNEQFF. Using reference TRBV2 and TRBJ2-1 for the parts outside the CDR3, the full variable domain is EPEVTQTPSHQVTQMGQEVILRCVPISNHLYFYWYRQILGQKVEFLVSFYNNEISEKSEIFDDQFSVERPDGSNFTLKIRSTKLEDSAMYFCASSPPPGVTYNEQFFGPGTRLTVL.

The chain employs TRBV10-2 and TRBJ1-2; D is ambiguous. Germline lookup yields CDR1 WSHSY and CDR2 SAAADI. V gave up 3 bases and J gave up 1 base, with 6 bases separating them. CDR3 size: 13 residues. The CDR3 region has the DNA TGCGCCAGCAGTGATCAGAATAACTATGGCTACACCTTC. Its translation: CASSDQNNYGYTF.